This T cell receptor (beta chain) derives from a study of cytomegalovirus exposure and HLA in healthy donors. Study outcomes and limitations: CMV antigen specificity of a few CMV-associated chains was confirmed in vitro.

Use of 60 Vbeta and 13 Jbeta primers characterized the PCR. Clones were read by immunoSEQ multiplex PCR, and TCRdb kept only the in-frame ones, dropping some. Found here are fewer than 300,000 clones, 75% to 85% of them singletons; the top ten hold 0.3% to 0.35%. For this clone: No antigen is known for it.

The donors were healthy bone marrow donors. This CDR3 has 14 residues. The germline CDR1 and CDR2 sequences are MNHEY and SVGAGI. V gave up 3 bases and J gave up 10 bases; unmatched junction bases: 9. Material for sequencing was PBMCs. This TCR came from a girl aged 2-10 years in good health and CMV-seronegative. This chain links TRBV6-5 with TRBJ2-5; 9 nucleotides agree with TRBD2. Written as DNA, the CDR3 is TGTGCCAGCAGTTATCTCTCGCGGGAGGGCTTCCAGTACTTC. Its protein is CASSYLSREGFQYF.